This T cell receptor beta chain was found in a study of T cells in Graves' hyperthyroidism and ophthalmopathy. Study results and limitations: From stable hyperthyroidism, ophthalmopathy was separated by a 13 V-J model. Most thyroid clonotypes expanded above 0.001 were also detected in blood.

Germline CDR1 reads ENHRY; CDR2 reads SYGVKD. CDR3 length equals 14 residues. The ends were cut back, 0 bases at V and 10 bases at J, with 16 bases in the middle. The TCR beta CDR3 regions underwent amplification using RNA transcripts as the source. HTBI primers were employed in a first-round RT-PCR of the TCR CDR3. TCRdb analysed the multiplex PCR reads with MiXCR anew, one entry per CDR3 protein. The table lists roughly 380,000 distinct CDR3 sequences, approximately 18% of them singletons. This clonotype was detected ten times or more. Its antigen is not identified. The TCR originated in a woman between 40 and 55 years old with Graves' ophthalmopathy. The chain has TRBV10-3 and TRBJ2-7, with a tentative D call TRBD2 (6 bases). Material for sequencing was blood. The DNA of the CDR3 is TGTGCCATCAGTGAGTCGAGGAGCGGGTGGATCCAGTACTTC. Translation: CAISESRSGWIQYF.